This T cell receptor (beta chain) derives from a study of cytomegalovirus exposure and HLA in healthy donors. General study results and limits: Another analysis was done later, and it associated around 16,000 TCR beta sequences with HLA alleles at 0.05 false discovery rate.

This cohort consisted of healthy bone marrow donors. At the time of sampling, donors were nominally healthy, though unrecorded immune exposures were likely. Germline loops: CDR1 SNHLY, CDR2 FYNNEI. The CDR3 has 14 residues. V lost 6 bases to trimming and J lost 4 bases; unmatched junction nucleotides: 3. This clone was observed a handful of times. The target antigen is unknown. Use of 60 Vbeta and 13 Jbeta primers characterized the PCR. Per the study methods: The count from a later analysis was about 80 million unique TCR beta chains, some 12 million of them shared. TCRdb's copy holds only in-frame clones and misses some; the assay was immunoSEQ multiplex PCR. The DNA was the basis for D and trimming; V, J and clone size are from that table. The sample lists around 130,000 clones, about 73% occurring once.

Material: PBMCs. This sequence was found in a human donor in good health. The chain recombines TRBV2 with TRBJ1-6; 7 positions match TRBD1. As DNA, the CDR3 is TGTGCCAGCAGGGGGGACAGATATAATTCACCCCTCCACTTT. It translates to CASRGDRYNSPLHF.